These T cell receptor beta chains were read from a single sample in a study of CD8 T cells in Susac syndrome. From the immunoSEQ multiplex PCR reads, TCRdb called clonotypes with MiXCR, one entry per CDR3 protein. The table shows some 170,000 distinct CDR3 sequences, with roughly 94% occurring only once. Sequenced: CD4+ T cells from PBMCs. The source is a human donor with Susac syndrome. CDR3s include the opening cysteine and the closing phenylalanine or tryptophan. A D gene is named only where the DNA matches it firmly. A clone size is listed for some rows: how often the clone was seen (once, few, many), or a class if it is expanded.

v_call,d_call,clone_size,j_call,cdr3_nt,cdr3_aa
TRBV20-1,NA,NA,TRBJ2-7,TGCAGTGCTAAGGACTGGGACTACGAGCAGTACTTC,CSAKDWDYEQYF
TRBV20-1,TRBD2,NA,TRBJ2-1,TGCAGTGCTTTGGCGACTAGCGAAGTGGAGCAGTTCTTC,CSALATSEVEQFF
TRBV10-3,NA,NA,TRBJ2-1,TGTGCCTCGAGTAGGGGATCCTACAATGAGCAGTTCTTC,CASSRGSYNEQFF
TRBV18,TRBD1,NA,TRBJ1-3,TGTGCCAGCTCACCACGACAGGGAAGTGGAAACACCATATATTTT,CASSPRQGSGNTIYF
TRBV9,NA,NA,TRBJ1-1,TGTGCCAGCAGCAAGGGACACCTAATGAACACTGAAGCTTTCTTT,CASSKGHLMNTEAFF
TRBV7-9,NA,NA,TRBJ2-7,TGTGCCAGCAGCCCGGGCAGGGACTCCTACGAGCAGTACTTC,CASSPGRDSYEQYF
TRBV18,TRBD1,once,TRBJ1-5,TGTGCCAGCTCACCACCCCGAAGGCCGGGACAGGTGGTGAATCAGCCCCAGCATTTT,CASSPPRRPGQVVNQPQHF
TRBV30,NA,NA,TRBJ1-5,TGTGCCTGGAGTGGGGGAGGTGATCAGCCCCAGCATTTT,CAWSGGGDQPQHF
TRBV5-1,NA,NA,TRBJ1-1,TGCGCCAGCAGAAGTCTCATTTCGAACACTGAAGCTTTCTTT,CASRSLISNTEAFF
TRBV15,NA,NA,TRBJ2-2,TGTGCCACCAGCAGAGATAAGTGGCCCGGGGAGCTGTTTTTT,CATSRDKWPGELFF
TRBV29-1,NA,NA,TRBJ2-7,TGCAGCGTGCGGACGTACCCTAGCCGCTCCTACGAGCAGTACTTC,CSVRTYPSRSYEQYF
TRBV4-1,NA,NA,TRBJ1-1,TGCGCCAGCAGCCAACTGGGAGGGACTTCCGTCGGGGAAGCTTTCTTT,CASSQLGGTSVGEAFF
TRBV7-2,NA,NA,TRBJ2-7,TGTGCCAGCAGCTTCCCGGGGATAGCCTACGAGCAGTACTTC,CASSFPGIAYEQYF
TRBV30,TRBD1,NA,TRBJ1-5,TGTGCCTGGAGTCTGGCAGGGGGACGAAATCAGCCCCAGCATTTT,CAWSLAGGRNQPQHF
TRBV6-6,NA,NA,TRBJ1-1,TGTGCCAGCAGTTTCGCCCGGACGGGGGTGAACACTGAAGCTTTCTTT,CASSFARTGVNTEAFF
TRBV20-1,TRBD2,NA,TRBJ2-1,TGCAGTGCTAGTGTCGGGAGGTCCTACAATGAGCAGTTCTTC,CSASVGRSYNEQFF
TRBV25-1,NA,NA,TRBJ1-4,TGTGCCAGCAGTGACAGGGGAGTGGATGAAAAACTGTTTTTT,CASSDRGVDEKLFF
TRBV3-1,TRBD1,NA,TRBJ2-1,TGTGCCAGCAGCCAAGTAGACAGGGCCGTCAGTCGGTTCTTC,CASSQVDRAVSRFF
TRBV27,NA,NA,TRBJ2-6,TGTGCCAGCAGACTACAGGGATCTGGGGCCAACGTCCTGACTTTC,CASRLQGSGANVLTF
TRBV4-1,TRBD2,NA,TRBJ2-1,TGCGCCAGCAGCCCTAGCGGGAGGTACAATGAGCAGTTCTTC,CASSPSGRYNEQFF
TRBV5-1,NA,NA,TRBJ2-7,TGCGCCAGCAGCTTGGGACAACACGAGCAGTACTTC,CASSLGQHEQYF
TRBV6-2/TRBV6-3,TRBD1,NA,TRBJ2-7,TGTGCCAGCAGTTACAGCATTTCGGGACAGAGGACCCACGAGCAGTACTTC,CASSYSISGQRTHEQYF
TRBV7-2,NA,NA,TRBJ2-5,TGTGCCAGCGGGGCGGATGTGATGGTTGAGACCCAGTACTTC,CASGADVMVETQYF
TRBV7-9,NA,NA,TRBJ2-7,TGTGCCAGCAGCTTTGCAGGGCCCCGAGGACTGGAGCAGTACTTC,CASSFAGPRGLEQYF
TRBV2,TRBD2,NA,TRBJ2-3,TGTGCCAGCAGTTGGACTAGCGGGGGGCGCGGTACGCAGTATTTT,CASSWTSGGRGTQYF
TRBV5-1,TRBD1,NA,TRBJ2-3,TGCGCCAGCAGCTTCAGGGACAGGGGGCAGAGCACAGATACGCAGTATTTT,CASSFRDRGQSTDTQYF
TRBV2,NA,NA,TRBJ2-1,TGTGCCAGCAGTCCCCTCGGGTTCGGCGAGCAGTTCTTC,CASSPLGFGEQFF
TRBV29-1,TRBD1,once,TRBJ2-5,TGCAGCGTTGCCCAGACAGGGGGGTGGGAGACCCAGTACTTC,CSVAQTGGWETQYF
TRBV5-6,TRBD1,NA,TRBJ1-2,TGTGCCAGCAGCTCTCCGTTCAGGGGGTGGGGTATTGGCTACACCTTC,CASSSPFRGWGIGYTF
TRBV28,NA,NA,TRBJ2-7,TGTGCCAGCAGTCCACCGGGGACCCCCGGGAAGCAGTACTTC,CASSPPGTPGKQYF
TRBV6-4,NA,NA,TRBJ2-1,TGTGCCAGCAGTGAAGGGACCTCCTACAATGAGCAGTTCTTC,CASSEGTSYNEQFF
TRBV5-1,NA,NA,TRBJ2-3,TGCGCCAGCAGCTTGGAGCGGCCCCCGGCAGATACGCAGTATTTT,CASSLERPPADTQYF
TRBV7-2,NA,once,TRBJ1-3,TGTGCCAGCAGCTCCGGTGCCTCTGGAAACACCATATATTTT,CASSSGASGNTIYF
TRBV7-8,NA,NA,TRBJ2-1,TGTGCCAGCAGCCCACAGTACAATGAGCAGTTCTTC,CASSPQYNEQFF
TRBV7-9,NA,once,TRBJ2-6,TGTGCCAGCAGCCTGGCCCTCTCTGGGGCCAACGTCCTGACTTTC,CASSLALSGANVLTF
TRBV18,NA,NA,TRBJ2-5,TGTGCCAGCTCACCACAGAGGCAGGGGCGCCAAGAGACCCAGTACTTC,CASSPQRQGRQETQYF
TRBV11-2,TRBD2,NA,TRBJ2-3,TGTGCCAGCAGCTCTTCCCTAGCGGGGGGGACAGATACGCAGTATTTT,CASSSSLAGGTDTQYF